The sequence of this T cell receptor (beta chain) was determined in a study of T-cell reconstitution after alpha-beta-depleted transplantation in children. Preparation of the TCRbeta library was carried out with unique molecular identifiers. TCRdb re-derived calls from the PCR reads in MiXCR, one entry per CDR3 protein. Among some 70,000 distinct CDR3 sequences listed, roughly 6.6% were seen once. This clonotype was counted many times. CDR1 is LGHNA and CDR2 is YNFKEQ in the germline V gene. Trimming took 0 bases from V and 9 from J; bases not matched to a gene: 13. The CDR3 has 17 residues. The sequence came from a human donor who donated a stem cell graft to a child with acute lymphoblastic leukemia. J is TRBJ2-1 and V is TRBV4-2; TRBD2 agrees at 8 bases. The specimen comprised PBMCs from the stem cell graft donor, sampled from the stem cell graft. The CDR3 DNA follows: TGTGCCAGCAGCCAAGAACCGGGAGGGCCTGTAGGGGGTGAGCAGTTCTTC. Protein product: CASSQEPGGPVGGEQFF.